Presented here are 3 T cell receptor beta chains from one specimen sequenced in a study of identical twins. TCRdb ran MiXCR on the 5' RACE reads and lists one entry per CDR3 protein. The table includes 400,000 or so distinct CDR3 sequences, around 9% detected once. Material for sequencing was naive T cells sorted from blood. These receptors were collected from a woman between 50 and 59 years old in good health.

This clonotype has just a few counts. This chain connects TRBV12-3 or TRBV12-4 to TRBJ1-6, with no clear D. The CDR3 covers 13 residues. V was trimmed by 8 bases and J by 5 bases, leaving 10 bases between them. CDR3 protein: CASGKLNNSPLHF. Here the CDR3 DNA reads TGTGCCAGCGGGAAGCTGAATAATTCACCCCTCCACTTT.

The J gene is TRBJ2-3, the V gene TRBV12-5, with TRBD2 as a possible D gene (6 bases). CDR1 is LGHNT, CDR2 FRNRAP, per germline. The CDR3 has 15 residues. Trimming took off 5 bases at V and 0 bases at J, with 12 bases between the two ends. DNA for the CDR3: TGTGCTAGTGGTCTGGGACTTACTAGCACAGATACGCAGTATTTT. This encodes CASGLGLTSTDTQYF. Drawing the rest from reference TRBV12-5 and TRBJ2-3, the complete variable domain is DARVTQTPRHKVTEMGQEVTMRCQPILGHNTVFWYRQTMMQGLELLAYFRNRAPLDDSGMPKDRFSAEMPDATLATLKIQPSEPRDSAVYFCASGLGLTSTDTQYFGPGTRLTVL.

Ten or more counts support this clonotype. The rearrangement joins TRBV11-2 to TRBJ2-1; no firm D call. The V end was cut by 3 bases, the J end by 7 bases, with 7 bases between. Germline V gene data show CDR1 as SGHAT and CDR2 as FQNNGV. The CDR3 consists of 12 residues. CDR3 residues: CASSFSRNEQFF. The CDR3 nucleotides read TGTGCCAGCAGCTTTAGCAGGAATGAGCAGTTCTTC.